This TCR beta chain was found in a study of T cell changes during pregnancy in multiple sclerosis. Assay: immunoSEQ multiplex PCR; the TCRdb copy retains only in-frame clones and omits some. This table holds 50,000 to 75,000 clones, roughly 91% found once. In germline, CDR1 is MNHEY, CDR2 SMNVEV (reference sequence). V gave up 8 bases and J gave up 7 bases; unmatched junction bases: 8. The CDR3 has 13 amino acids. The sample here was peripheral blood, taken in the third trimester of pregnancy. The chain links TRBV27 to TRBJ2-4, with 7 bases matching TRBD1. The TCR was taken from a female donor in good health, enrolled as a control in a pregnancy study. The CDR3 sequence is CASRPGQSNIQYF. CDR3 coding DNA: TGTGCCAGCCGCCCGGGACAGAGTAACATTCAGTACTTC.